This T cell receptor (beta chain) was identified during a study of T cells in Graves' hyperthyroidism and ophthalmopathy. Amplified TCR beta CDR3 regions came from RNA transcripts. TCR CDR3 underwent first-round RT-PCR with the HTBI primer set. Each CDR3 protein is one row after TCRdb ran MiXCR on the multiplex PCR reads. This sample has 690,000 or so distinct CDR3 sequences, with 15% to 20% found just once. Germline lookup yields CDR1 LNHNV and CDR2 YYDKDF (reference sequence). The germline V and J ends were trimmed by 1 base and 5 bases, with 15 bases remaining between them. This CDR3 has 16 residues. Every diagnosis used clinical symptoms, serum thyroxine and TRAb, thyroid ultrasound and orbital computed tomography. Only a few counts were recorded for this clonotype.

The sequence derives from a woman aged 45-65 years with Graves' hyperthyroidism that later progressed to Graves' ophthalmopathy. This sequence joins TRBV15 and TRBJ2-1, with a possible D match to TRBD2 (6 bases). Sequences were obtained from blood. The CDR3 DNA reads TGTGCCACCAGCAGAGGAGGGCTAGCGTTAAACAATGAGCAGTTCTTC. This translates into CATSRGGLALNNEQFF.